The clone carrying this T cell receptor beta chain has just one count. Its antigen is unknown. This record comes from a study of T-cell memory formation after mild COVID-19. Whole-study context: Clustering of TCRs was largely donor specific. Findings of the study overall: The authors did not confirm SARS-CoV-2 specificity of second-wave clones peaking day 37. Clones that shrank (day 15 to 85) were balanced CD4/CD8, whereas later expanders leaned CD4+.

Unmatched junction bases numbered 4, after V lost 3 bases and J lost 5 bases. The length of the CDR3 is 14 residues. Germline V gene sequence: CDR1 KGHSH, CDR2 LQKENI. Using constant-segment primers, 5'RACE produced TCR alpha and TCR beta cDNA libraries carrying sample barcodes and UMIs. TCRdb re-called the 5' RACE reads with MiXCR, one entry per CDR3 protein. The sample gives about 430,000 distinct CDR3 sequences, 20% to 30% of which show up once; 7% to 9.5% is in the top ten. The V gene is TRBV18, the J gene TRBJ1-3; 7 bases are a match to TRBD1. Input material: PBMCs or a T cell subset sorted from them (not recorded which). This TCR was recovered from an adult woman who had mild COVID-19 (a few samples of this study predate the infection). Cell type and time point are not known. In DNA form, the CDR3 reads TGTGCCAGCTCACCGCCGGGACAGCGAAACACCATATATTTT. Translated: CASSPPGQRNTIYF. Full variable domain (outside the CDR3, taken from reference TRBV18 and TRBJ1-3): NAGVMQNPRHLVRRRGQEARLRCSPMKGHSHVYWYRQLPEEGLKFMVYLQKENIIDESGMPKERFSAEFPKEGPSILRIQQVVRGDSAAYFCASSPPGQRNTIYFGEGSWLTVV.